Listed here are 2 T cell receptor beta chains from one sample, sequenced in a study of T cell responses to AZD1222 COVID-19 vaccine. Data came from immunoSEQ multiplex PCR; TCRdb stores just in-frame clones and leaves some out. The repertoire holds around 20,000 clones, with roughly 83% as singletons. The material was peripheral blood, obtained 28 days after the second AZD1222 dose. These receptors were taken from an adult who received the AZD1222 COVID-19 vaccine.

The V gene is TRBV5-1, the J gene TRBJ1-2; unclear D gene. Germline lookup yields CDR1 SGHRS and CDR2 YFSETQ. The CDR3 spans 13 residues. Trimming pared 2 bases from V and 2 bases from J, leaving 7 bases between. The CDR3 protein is CASSFGENYGYTF. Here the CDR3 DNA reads TGCGCCAGCAGCTTTGGGGAAAACTATGGCTACACCTTC.

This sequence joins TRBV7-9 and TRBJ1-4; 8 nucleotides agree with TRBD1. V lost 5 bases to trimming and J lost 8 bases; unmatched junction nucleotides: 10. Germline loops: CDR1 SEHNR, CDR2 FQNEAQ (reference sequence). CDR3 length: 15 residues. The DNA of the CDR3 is TGTGCCAGCAGCCTCTCGCAGGGGGCATACGAAAAACTGTTTTTT. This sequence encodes CASSLSQGAYEKLFF.